These T cell receptor beta chains were read from a single sample in a study of blood T cell repertoires in COVID-19. The protocol was immunoSEQ multiplex PCR, while the TCRdb copy is restricted to in-frame clones and leaves out a portion. The sample lists 70,000 or so clones, around 80% occurring once. The source material was peripheral blood. The receptors originated from a human donor in a cohort sampled during active COVID-19. Each CDR3 is given with its conserved first and last residue. The order of the fields is V gene, CDR3 length, D gene, clone size, J gene, CDR3 protein, CDR3 DNA. D genes are given only for firm matches. Part of the rows lack a size; the others show once, few, many or a class for expanded clones.

TRBV7-8	16	TRBD2	.	TRBJ2-1	CASSHRTSGSYNEQFF	TGTGCCAGCAGCCACAGGACTAGCGGGAGCTACAATGAGCAGTTCTTC
TRBV7-9	12	.	.	TRBJ2-7	CASSLRGGEQYF	TGTGCCAGCAGCCTCCGAGGGGGCGAGCAGTACTTC
TRBV7-8	15	TRBD1	.	TRBJ2-1	CASSSGQGLYNEQFF	TGTGCCAGCAGCTCGGGACAGGGTTTGTACAATGAGCAGTTCTTC
TRBV2	15	.	.	TRBJ1-5	CASSERPGGNQPQHF	TGTGCCAGCAGTGAAAGACCCGGAGGCAATCAGCCCCAGCATTTT
TRBV7-2	17	TRBD2	many	TRBJ2-1	CASSLLGGRISYNEQFF	TGTGCCAGCAGCTTATTGGGCGGGAGGATCTCCTACAATGAGCAGTTCTTC
TRBV6-5	13	TRBD1	.	TRBJ2-3	CASSHRGADTQYF	TGTGCCAGCAGCCACAGGGGTGCAGATACGCAGTATTTT
TRBV11-2	11	.	once	TRBJ2-3	CASSLQDTQYF	TGTGCCAGCAGCTTACAAGATACGCAGTATTTT
TRBV6-5	13	.	.	TRBJ2-7	CASSYSLLYEQYF	TGTGCCAGCAGTTACTCGCTATTATACGAGCAGTACTTC
TRBV5-1	19	TRBD1	.	TRBJ1-5	CASSSVGTGGRGSNQPQHF	TGCGCCAGCAGCTCAGTAGGGACAGGGGGCAGGGGGAGCAATCAGCCCCAGCATTTT
TRBV5-6	14	TRBD1	.	TRBJ2-5	CASSHAGTEGTQYF	TGTGCCAGCAGCCATGCCGGGACAGAGGGGACCCAGTACTTC
TRBV7-9	15	.	few	TRBJ1-1	CASSSVARGGTEAFF	TGTGCCAGCAGCTCCGTAGCGAGGGGAGGGACTGAAGCTTTCTTT
TRBV6-6	13	.	few	TRBJ2-3	CASMASGTDTQYF	TGTGCCAGCATGGCTAGCGGCACAGATACGCAGTATTTT
TRBV7-9	17	TRBD2	.	TRBJ2-3	CASSPLTSGRNADTQYF	TGTGCCAGCAGCCCATTGACTAGCGGGAGAAATGCAGATACGCAGTATTTT
TRBV7-2	13	TRBD1	.	TRBJ2-2	CASRQQGTGELFF	TGTGCCAGCAGACAACAGGGGACCGGGGAGCTGTTTTTT
TRBV9	15	TRBD1	.	TRBJ2-3	CASSVGDRVLDTQYF	TGTGCCAGCAGCGTAGGAGACAGGGTCTTGGATACGCAGTATTTT
TRBV4-2	16	TRBD1	.	TRBJ2-7	CASSHSGQGLGYEQYF	TGTGCCAGCAGCCATAGCGGACAGGGTTTAGGGTACGAGCAGTACTTC
TRBV27	15	TRBD1	.	TRBJ2-1	CASTLRQGQYNEQFF	TGTGCCAGCACCCTTAGACAGGGGCAATACAATGAGCAGTTCTTC
TRBV30	13	TRBD2	.	TRBJ2-7	CAWSWTSGDEQYF	TGTGCCTGGAGTTGGACTAGCGGGGACGAGCAGTACTTC
TRBV28	12	.	.	TRBJ2-7	CASSGAPYEQYF	TGTGCCAGCAGTGGGGCACCCTACGAGCAGTACTTC
TRBV25-1	14	.	.	TRBJ2-5	CASSEGILQETQYF	TGTGCCAGCAGTGAAGGCATACTACAAGAGACCCAGTACTTC
TRBV7-2	14	.	.	TRBJ1-2	CASSFTGSNYGYTF	TGTGCCAGCAGCTTTACAGGGTCCAACTATGGCTACACCTTC
TRBV10-3	13	.	.	TRBJ1-5	CAIRSGINQPQHF	TGTGCCATCAGGTCAGGGATTAATCAGCCCCAGCATTTT
TRBV9	14	.	.	TRBJ1-5	CASSGGHGNQPQHF	TGTGCCAGCAGCGGAGGACATGGAAATCAGCCCCAGCATTTT
TRBV20-1	11	TRBD2	many	TRBJ2-1	CSAAGGNEQFF	TGCAGTGCAGCGGGAGGGAATGAGCAGTTCTTC
TRBV7-9	14	TRBD2	.	TRBJ2-1	CASPGGEPNNEQFF	TGTGCCAGCCCGGGGGGAGAACCCAACAATGAGCAGTTCTTC
TRBV6-6	15	.	.	TRBJ2-7	CASSYSRDQGYEQYF	TGTGCCAGCAGTTACTCGAGGGACCAGGGGTACGAGCAGTACTTC
TRBV11-2	15	.	.	TRBJ2-7	CASSLDLGRSHEQYF	TGTGCCAGCAGCTTAGATTTGGGCAGGTCTCACGAGCAGTACTTC
TRBV19	16	.	.	TRBJ1-5	CASSIGGTKVGQPQHF	TGTGCCAGTAGTATAGGGGGCACAAAGGTAGGGCAGCCCCAGCATTTT
TRBV23-1	17	TRBD1	.	TRBJ2-4	CASSQSTQGVAKNIQYF	TGCGCCAGCAGTCAATCAACACAGGGGGTAGCCAAAAACATTCAGTACTTC
TRBV21-1	19	.	.	TRBJ2-6	CASSGGGGQGAQGANVLTF	TGTGCCAGCAGCGGCGGGGGGGGACAGGGGGCGCAAGGGGCCAACGTCCTGACTTTC
TRBV6-5	14	.	.	TRBJ2-5	CASRSRQERGTQYF	TGTGCCAGCAGATCCAGACAGGAGAGAGGGACCCAGTACTTC
TRBV27	15	.	.	TRBJ2-1	CASSPQQGVRSEQFF	TGTGCCAGCAGTCCCCAACAGGGAGTTCGGAGTGAGCAGTTCTTC
TRBV7-2	16	TRBD1	.	TRBJ2-7	CASSLAGTGGAYEQYF	TGTGCCAGCAGCTTAGCCGGGACAGGGGGCGCCTACGAGCAGTACTTC
TRBV5-4	15	TRBD2	.	TRBJ2-7	CASSYAASGTREQYF	TGTGCCAGCAGCTATGCGGCTAGCGGGACACGCGAGCAGTACTTC
TRBV19	14	.	.	TRBJ1-2	CASTTDQVPYGYTF	TGTGCCAGTACCACAGACCAGGTCCCATATGGCTACACCTTC
TRBV28	15	TRBD2	.	TRBJ2-7	CASSLVGAGGYEQYF	TGTGCCAGCAGCCTGGTAGGAGCGGGAGGCTACGAGCAGTACTTC
TRBV4-1	15	.	few	TRBJ1-4	CASSQDWQGSEKLFF	TGCGCCAGCAGCCAAGATTGGCAGGGGAGTGAAAAACTGTTTTTT
TRBV28	15	TRBD2	.	TRBJ2-7	CASSSGTSEAYEQYF	TGTGCCAGCAGTTCAGGGACTAGCGAGGCCTACGAGCAGTACTTC
TRBV28	15	TRBD2	.	TRBJ2-1	CASSLGLAGDNEQFF	TGTGCCAGCAGTTTAGGGCTAGCGGGAGACAATGAGCAGTTCTTC
TRBV19	14	.	few	TRBJ2-7	CASSIWQGPYEQYF	TGTGCCAGTAGTATTTGGCAGGGTCCCTACGAGCAGTACTTC
TRBV4-3	15	.	.	TRBJ1-2	CASSQDFLGGIGYTF	TGCGCCAGCAGCCAAGATTTTCTCGGAGGGATCGGCTACACCTTC
TRBV7-2	14	TRBD1	few	TRBJ2-2	CASSRTGGTGELFF	TGTGCCAGCAGCCGGACAGGGGGGACCGGGGAGCTGTTTTTT
TRBV19	16	.	.	TRBJ1-1	CASSFRATLAGTEAFF	TGTGCCAGTAGTTTTCGGGCCACCCTCGCGGGCACTGAAGCTTTCTTT
TRBV27	15	TRBD2	once	TRBJ2-3	CASGASGISADTQYF	TGTGCCAGCGGTGCTAGCGGGATATCGGCAGATACGCAGTATTTT
TRBV7-2	14	.	.	TRBJ2-4	CASSLGGSKNIQYF	TGTGCCAGCAGCTTAGGGGGCTCCAAAAACATTCAGTACTTC
TRBV10-3	13	.	.	TRBJ2-7	CAISDHISYEQYF	TGTGCCATCAGTGACCACATCTCCTACGAGCAGTACTTC